These T cell receptor beta chains were read from a single sample in a study of T-cell reconstitution after alpha-beta-depleted transplantation in children. TCRdb reprocessed the PCR reads via MiXCR and lists one record per CDR3 protein. The sample lists some 300,000 distinct CDR3 sequences, 10% occurring once. The starting material was PBMCs, obtained before TCRalphabeta/CD19-depleted stem cell transplant. All receptors come from a boy under two years old with acute myeloid leukemia, due to receive a stem cell transplant. Each CDR3 is given with its conserved first and last residue. A D gene is named only where the DNA matches it firmly. Size tells how often a clone was seen (once, few, many) or the class of an expanded clone, and some rows leave it out.

cdr3_aa: CASSIVAGVADTQYF
cdr3_nt: TGTGCCAGTAGTATCGTGGCAGGGGTAGCAGATACGCAGTATTTT
d_call: -
clone_size: -
v_call: TRBV19
j_call: TRBJ2-3

cdr3_aa: CASSESLQVGQYF
cdr3_nt: TGCGCCAGCAGTGAGTCGTTACAAGTGGGCCAGTACTTC
d_call: -
clone_size: -
v_call: TRBV10-2
j_call: TRBJ2-5

cdr3_aa: CASSAPGLAGAAYEQYF
cdr3_nt: TGTGCCAGCAGCGCGCCGGGACTAGCGGGAGCGGCATACGAGCAGTACTTC
d_call: TRBD2
clone_size: many
v_call: TRBV7-2
j_call: TRBJ2-7

cdr3_aa: CASSPSQVYEQYF
cdr3_nt: TGCGCCAGCAGCCCGAGCCAGGTCTACGAGCAGTACTTC
d_call: -
clone_size: many
v_call: TRBV5-1
j_call: TRBJ2-7

cdr3_aa: CASSMVGRYEQYF
cdr3_nt: TGTGCCAGTAGTATGGTGGGGCGCTACGAGCAGTACTTC
d_call: -
clone_size: many
v_call: TRBV19
j_call: TRBJ2-7

cdr3_aa: CASSWEATNEKLFF
cdr3_nt: TGCGCCAGCAGCTGGGAAGCAACTAATGAAAAACTGTTTTTT
d_call: -
clone_size: many
v_call: TRBV5-1
j_call: TRBJ1-4

cdr3_aa: CASSFLPGEAYEQYF
cdr3_nt: TGTGCCAGCAGTTTTTTGCCAGGGGAGGCCTACGAGCAGTACTTC
d_call: -
clone_size: many
v_call: TRBV28
j_call: TRBJ2-7

cdr3_aa: CASSSGRLSGGPSVADTQYF
cdr3_nt: TGCGCCAGCAGTTCGGGGCGCCTTAGCGGGGGGCCGAGTGTGGCAGATACGCAGTATTTT
d_call: TRBD2
clone_size: many
v_call: TRBV5-1
j_call: TRBJ2-3

cdr3_aa: CASSQEALAVYEQYF
cdr3_nt: TGTGCCAGCAGCCAAGAAGCACTAGCGGTCTACGAGCAGTACTTC
d_call: TRBD2
clone_size: many
v_call: TRBV4-2
j_call: TRBJ2-7

cdr3_aa: CASSLMAGIGNQPQHF
cdr3_nt: TGCGCCAGCAGCTTGATGGCAGGGATCGGCAATCAGCCCCAGCATTTT
d_call: -
clone_size: -
v_call: TRBV5-1
j_call: TRBJ1-5

cdr3_aa: CAIGGQEQFF
cdr3_nt: TGTGCCATCGGCGGACAGGAGCAGTTCTTC
d_call: -
clone_size: many
v_call: TRBV10-3
j_call: TRBJ2-1

cdr3_aa: CASSFFSGITLSSTDTQYF
cdr3_nt: TGTGCCAGCAGTTTCTTTAGCGGGATCACTTTATCTAGCACAGATACGCAGTATTTT
d_call: TRBD2
clone_size: few
v_call: TRBV28
j_call: TRBJ2-3

cdr3_aa: CASSSSQEAFF
cdr3_nt: TGTGCCAGCAGCTCTTCACAAGAAGCTTTCTTT
d_call: -
clone_size: many
v_call: TRBV7-9
j_call: TRBJ1-1

cdr3_aa: CASSLDRAPTDTQYF
cdr3_nt: TGTGCCAGCAGTTTAGACAGGGCTCCCACAGATACGCAGTATTTT
d_call: TRBD1
clone_size: many
v_call: TRBV27
j_call: TRBJ2-3

cdr3_aa: CASSFPGQALYEQYF
cdr3_nt: TGTGCCAGCAGCTTTCCGGGACAGGCCCTCTACGAGCAGTACTTC
d_call: TRBD1
clone_size: many
v_call: TRBV5-6
j_call: TRBJ2-7

cdr3_aa: CASSFKPASSGANVLTF
cdr3_nt: TGCGCCAGCAGCTTCAAACCAGCCAGCTCTGGGGCCAACGTCCTGACTTTC
d_call: -
clone_size: many
v_call: TRBV5-1
j_call: TRBJ2-6

cdr3_aa: CAWSDESNQPQHF
cdr3_nt: TGTGCCTGGAGTGACGAGAGCAATCAGCCCCAGCATTTT
d_call: -
clone_size: -
v_call: TRBV30
j_call: TRBJ1-5

cdr3_aa: CASGLRDQETQYF
cdr3_nt: TGTGCCAGCGGCTTAAGGGACCAAGAGACCCAGTACTTC
d_call: -
clone_size: -
v_call: TRBV7-3
j_call: TRBJ2-5

cdr3_aa: CATSGWEGAGEETQYF
cdr3_nt: TGTGCCACCAGTGGCTGGGAGGGAGCGGGAGAAGAGACCCAGTACTTC
d_call: TRBD2
clone_size: many
v_call: TRBV24-1
j_call: TRBJ2-5

cdr3_aa: CASSYSTSGPYNEQFF
cdr3_nt: TGTGCCAGCAGTTACTCGACTAGCGGACCCTACAATGAGCAGTTCTTC
d_call: TRBD2
clone_size: many
v_call: TRBV6-5
j_call: TRBJ2-1

cdr3_aa: CSARHPGSWAYNEQFF
cdr3_nt: TGCAGTGCTAGGCACCCGGGGAGTTGGGCCTACAATGAGCAGTTCTTC
d_call: -
clone_size: few
v_call: TRBV20-1
j_call: TRBJ2-1

cdr3_aa: CASSEGLALSYEQYF
cdr3_nt: TGTGCCAGCAGCGAAGGACTAGCGCTCTCCTACGAGCAGTACTTC
d_call: TRBD2
clone_size: few
v_call: TRBV11-2
j_call: TRBJ2-7

cdr3_aa: CASSLTGQGDIQYF
cdr3_nt: TGTGCCAGCAGCTTAACGGGACAGGGCGATATTCAGTACTTC
d_call: TRBD1
clone_size: many
v_call: TRBV7-3
j_call: TRBJ2-4

cdr3_aa: CASSSGERGEAFF
cdr3_nt: TGTGCCAGCAGTTCGGGGGAGCGCGGTGAAGCTTTCTTT
d_call: -
clone_size: many
v_call: TRBV7-9
j_call: TRBJ1-1

cdr3_aa: CATSNMGLAGGFLQETQYF
cdr3_nt: TGTGCCACCAGCAACATGGGACTAGCGGGAGGGTTCTTACAAGAGACCCAGTACTTC
d_call: TRBD2
clone_size: -
v_call: TRBV15
j_call: TRBJ2-5

cdr3_aa: CASSPPGPKEQFF
cdr3_nt: TGTGCCAGCAGCCCGCCGGGACCCAAGGAGCAGTTCTTC
d_call: -
clone_size: many
v_call: TRBV9
j_call: TRBJ2-1

cdr3_aa: CASTPGPTNEKLFF
cdr3_nt: TGTGCCAGCACCCCGGGACCGACTAATGAAAAACTGTTTTTT
d_call: -
clone_size: -
v_call: TRBV28
j_call: TRBJ1-4

cdr3_aa: CASSLAGLGDGANVLTF
cdr3_nt: TGTGCCAGCAGCTTGGCCGGGTTGGGAGACGGGGCCAACGTCCTGACTTTC
d_call: -
clone_size: -
v_call: TRBV5-5
j_call: TRBJ2-6

cdr3_aa: CASTDSPYNEQFF
cdr3_nt: TGTGCCAGTACGGACAGTCCTTACAATGAGCAGTTCTTC
d_call: -
clone_size: many
v_call: TRBV19
j_call: TRBJ2-1

cdr3_aa: CSAREGGLGGELFF
cdr3_nt: TGCAGTGCTAGAGAAGGGGGTCTGGGCGGGGAGCTGTTTTTT
d_call: -
clone_size: -
v_call: TRBV20-1
j_call: TRBJ2-2

cdr3_aa: CASRFLTEIEALF
cdr3_nt: TGTGCCAGCAGATTTTTAACAGAGATTGAAGCTCTCTTT
d_call: -
clone_size: -
v_call: TRBV7-9
j_call: TRBJ1-1

cdr3_aa: CASSVGGAEPGNTIYF
cdr3_nt: TGTGCCAGCAGCGTAGGAGGCGCCGAGCCTGGAAACACCATATATTTT
d_call: -
clone_size: many
v_call: TRBV9
j_call: TRBJ1-3

cdr3_aa: CASSDPNYGTSMWDSYEQYF
cdr3_nt: TGTGCCAGCAGTGACCCCAATTACGGGACTAGTATGTGGGACTCCTACGAGCAGTACTTC
d_call: TRBD2
clone_size: many
v_call: TRBV25-1
j_call: TRBJ2-7

cdr3_aa: CASSNGQVNTGELFF
cdr3_nt: TGTGCCAGCTCAAACGGACAGGTGAACACCGGGGAGCTGTTTTTT
d_call: TRBD1
clone_size: -
v_call: TRBV18
j_call: TRBJ2-2

cdr3_aa: CASSQDREGEQYF
cdr3_nt: TGCGCCAGCAGCCAAGATCGGGAGGGCGAGCAGTACTTC
d_call: TRBD2
clone_size: many
v_call: TRBV4-3
j_call: TRBJ2-7

cdr3_aa: CASSSYPTTVSSPSGANVLTF
cdr3_nt: TGTGCCAGCAGTTCATACCCCACGACAGTCTCGAGCCCGTCTGGGGCCAACGTCCTGACTTTC
d_call: -
clone_size: many
v_call: TRBV28
j_call: TRBJ2-6

cdr3_aa: CASSHRGSGRAGDTQYF
cdr3_nt: TGTGCCAGCAGCCATCGGGGCAGCGGGAGGGCCGGGGATACGCAGTATTTT
d_call: TRBD2
clone_size: -
v_call: TRBV5-6
j_call: TRBJ2-3

cdr3_aa: CASTPPSGAGSADTQYF
cdr3_nt: TGTGCCAGCACCCCACCGAGCGGGGCGGGAAGCGCAGATACGCAGTATTTT
d_call: TRBD2
clone_size: many
v_call: TRBV28
j_call: TRBJ2-3

cdr3_aa: CASSQGTWQPQHF
cdr3_nt: TGCGCCAGCAGCCAAGGAACGTGGCAGCCCCAGCATTTT
d_call: -
clone_size: many
v_call: TRBV4-1
j_call: TRBJ1-5

cdr3_aa: CATSRVLRDFYNEQFF
cdr3_nt: TGTGCCACCAGCAGAGTCCTCCGGGACTTCTACAATGAGCAGTTCTTC
d_call: -
clone_size: many
v_call: TRBV15
j_call: TRBJ2-1

cdr3_aa: CASSDRWPPYEQYF
cdr3_nt: TGTGCCAGCAGTGACCGATGGCCCCCATACGAGCAGTACTTC
d_call: -
clone_size: -
v_call: TRBV6-1
j_call: TRBJ2-7

cdr3_aa: CSASSPAKNIQYF
cdr3_nt: TGCAGTGCTAGCTCCCCGGCCAAAAACATTCAGTACTTC
d_call: -
clone_size: many
v_call: TRBV20-1
j_call: TRBJ2-4

cdr3_aa: CASSLEASGVFYNEQFF
cdr3_nt: TGTGCCAGCAGCTTAGAGGCTAGCGGGGTCTTCTACAATGAGCAGTTCTTC
d_call: TRBD2
clone_size: -
v_call: TRBV13
j_call: TRBJ2-1

cdr3_aa: CSVDWGGGPYNEQFF
cdr3_nt: TGCAGCGTTGACTGGGGGGGGGGCCCCTACAATGAGCAGTTCTTC
d_call: -
clone_size: few
v_call: TRBV29-1
j_call: TRBJ2-1

cdr3_aa: CASSQTRQAISGANVLTF
cdr3_nt: TGTGCCAGCAGCCAAACGAGACAGGCTATCTCTGGGGCCAACGTCCTGACTTTC
d_call: -
clone_size: many
v_call: TRBV4-2
j_call: TRBJ2-6

cdr3_aa: CASSLGSSGNEQFF
cdr3_nt: TGTGCCAGCAGCTTGGGGTCTTCGGGGAATGAGCAGTTCTTC
d_call: -
clone_size: many
v_call: TRBV5-5
j_call: TRBJ2-1

cdr3_aa: CASNGGPGDTQYF
cdr3_nt: TGTGCCAGCAACGGGGGGCCGGGGGATACGCAGTATTTT
d_call: -
clone_size: many
v_call: TRBV9
j_call: TRBJ2-3

cdr3_aa: CASSLSDTTEAFF
cdr3_nt: TGTGCCAGCAGTTTATCGGACACGACCGAAGCTTTCTTT
d_call: -
clone_size: many
v_call: TRBV27
j_call: TRBJ1-1

cdr3_aa: CASSPLPPTSGGPPAYNEQFF
cdr3_nt: TGTGCCAGCAGCCCACTCCCGCCGACTAGCGGGGGCCCTCCTGCCTACAATGAGCAGTTCTTC
d_call: TRBD2
clone_size: many
v_call: TRBV3-1
j_call: TRBJ2-1

cdr3_aa: CSAGRVGSSTDTQYF
cdr3_nt: TGCAGTGCCGGTCGCGTCGGTTCTAGCACAGATACGCAGTATTTT
d_call: -
clone_size: many
v_call: TRBV20-1
j_call: TRBJ2-3

cdr3_aa: CASYGTFSYEQYF
cdr3_nt: TGTGCCAGTTACGGGACTTTCTCCTACGAGCAGTACTTC
d_call: -
clone_size: -
v_call: TRBV28
j_call: TRBJ2-7

cdr3_aa: CASSPGKGRQGYTF
cdr3_nt: TGTGCCAGCAGCCCTGGTAAAGGCCGCCAAGGCTACACCTTC
d_call: -
clone_size: many
v_call: TRBV7-3
j_call: TRBJ1-2

cdr3_aa: CASSPTGGEGSYEQYF
cdr3_nt: TGTGCCAGCAGCCCGACAGGGGGCGAAGGGAGCTACGAGCAGTACTTC
d_call: TRBD1
clone_size: -
v_call: TRBV12-3/TRBV12-4
j_call: TRBJ2-7

cdr3_aa: CAISESLDRKGYGYTF
cdr3_nt: TGTGCCATCAGTGAGTCCCTGGACAGGAAGGGGTATGGCTACACCTTC
d_call: TRBD1
clone_size: many
v_call: TRBV10-3
j_call: TRBJ1-2

cdr3_aa: CASSPLRDSYGYTF
cdr3_nt: TGTGCCAGCAGTCCCCTCCGGGACAGTTATGGCTACACCTTC
d_call: TRBD1
clone_size: many
v_call: TRBV12-3/TRBV12-4
j_call: TRBJ1-2

cdr3_aa: CASSPLGLQGIYYEQYF
cdr3_nt: TGTGCCAGCAGTCCGTTGGGGTTACAGGGGATTTACTACGAGCAGTACTTC
d_call: TRBD1
clone_size: many
v_call: TRBV11-2
j_call: TRBJ2-7

cdr3_aa: CSVGGRVRDTQYF
cdr3_nt: TGCAGCGTTGGGGGCAGGGTTAGGGATACGCAGTATTTT
d_call: -
clone_size: many
v_call: TRBV29-1
j_call: TRBJ2-3

cdr3_aa: CSARSVPGLAGGPSGYEQYF
cdr3_nt: TGCAGTGCTAGGAGCGTCCCGGGACTAGCGGGAGGGCCAAGCGGGTACGAGCAGTACTTC
d_call: TRBD2
clone_size: -
v_call: TRBV20-1
j_call: TRBJ2-7

cdr3_aa: CATSDSRRGNQPQHF
cdr3_nt: TGTGCCACCAGTGACTCACGAAGGGGCAATCAGCCCCAGCATTTT
d_call: -
clone_size: many
v_call: TRBV24-1
j_call: TRBJ1-5

cdr3_aa: CASSGPLDQETQYF
cdr3_nt: TGTGCCAGCAGCGGCCCCCTAGATCAAGAGACCCAGTACTTC
d_call: -
clone_size: many
v_call: TRBV9
j_call: TRBJ2-5